This entry lists 30 T cell receptor beta chains sequenced from one sample in a study of preoperative IRX-2 immunotherapy in early breast cancer. Treatment: preoperative locoregional IRX-2 cytokine immunotherapy. Repertoires were generated with immunoSEQ multiplex PCR, while TCRdb's copy carries only in-frame clones and drops some. The sample holds about 7,700 clones, around 80% seen once. This sample comprised tumor tissue, obtained after IRX-2 immunotherapy. Receptors originate from a human donor with breast cancer.

By frequency in the sample, this clone is medium-sized. The V call is TRBV11-3, the J call TRBJ2-2, with TRBD2 matching 8 bases. The V and J ends lost 4 bases and 3 bases, in that order; junction bases with no gene match: 4. The germline V gene encodes CDR1 SGHNT and CDR2 YENEEA. The CDR3 length is 15 residues. The CDR3 loop reads CASSSGLGDTGELFF. For the CDR3, the DNA is TGTGCCAGCAGCTCGGGACTAGGCGACACCGGGGAGCTGTTTTTT.

This clone ranks as large. The chain links TRBV6-8 to TRBJ1-5; D gene uncertain. Trimming stripped 6 bases from V and 4 bases from J, with 13 bases between. The V gene's germline CDR1 is MNHGY and CDR2 SAAAGT. This CDR3 has 14 amino acids. Here the CDR3 DNA reads TGTGCCAGCAGCCCCGGGCTGGGGAATCAGCCCCAGCATTTT. Its protein product is CASSPGLGNQPQHF.

This clone was detected only a few times. The V gene is TRBV6-8, the J gene TRBJ2-1, with 10 bases fitting TRBD2. The length of the CDR3 is 17 residues. V was pared by 6 bases and J by 4 bases, with 12 bases of the junction left unmatched. Germline values: CDR1 MNHGY, CDR2 SAAAGT. CDR3 amino acids: CASSLTATSGTYNEQFF. The CDR3 DNA sequence: TGTGCCAGCAGCCTCACGGCTACTAGCGGGACTTACAATGAGCAGTTCTTC.

The chain couples TRBV6-8 to TRBJ2-5; D gene uncertain. Trimming cost V 7 bases and J 1 base, with 16 bases left between them. The CDR3 length is 15 residues. Germline CDR1 and CDR2: MNHGY and SAAAGT. CDR3 coding DNA: TGTGCCAGCATGCCTGGGCTACTGGGCCAAGAGACCCAGTACTTC. It yields the protein CASMPGLLGQETQYF.

The genes are TRBV6-8 and TRBJ1-5; the D gene is possibly TRBD1 (5 bases). The germline V and J ends were trimmed by 4 bases and 4 bases, with 11 bases remaining between them. CDR1 is MNHGY, CDR2 SAAAGT, per germline. This CDR3 is built from 14 residues. This CDR3 reads CASSFTQGNQPQHF. CDR3 bases: TGTGCCAGCAGTTTTACCCAGGGAAATCAGCCCCAGCATTTT.

V is TRBV6-8 and J is TRBJ1-3; D perhaps matches TRBD1 (6 bases). Looked up from germline, CDR1 is MNHGY and CDR2 is SAAAGT. This CDR3 has 16 amino acids. The germline V and J ends were trimmed by 4 bases and 4 bases, with 17 bases remaining between them. The CDR3 sequence is CASSSAFPGTGNTIYF. CDR3 DNA: TGTGCCAGCAGTTCAGCCTTTCCCGGGACAGGAAACACCATATATTTT.

This clone was seen just once. This chain joins TRBV11-3 and TRBJ1-6, with a tentative D call TRBD1 (6 bases). The CDR3 has 17 residues. Germline CDR1 is SGHNT and CDR2 is YENEEA. Trimming cost V 4 bases and J 6 bases, with 19 bases left between them. DNA of the CDR3: TGTGCCAGCAGCTCGCCACAGGGTGGATCTCTTAATTCACCCCTCCACTTT. Protein: CASSSPQGGSLNSPLHF.

The chain couples TRBV6-8 to TRBJ2-3; TRBD2 is a possible D gene (6 bases). In germline, CDR1 is MNHGY, CDR2 SAAAGT. The V end lost 6 bases, the J end lost 4 bases, and 8 bases lay between the germline ends. The CDR3 extends over 12 amino acids. CDR3 DNA: TGTGCCAGCAGGTCTAGCGCAGATACGCAGTATTTT. This sequence encodes CASRSSADTQYF.

The rearrangement uses TRBV12-2 and TRBJ2-3; the table's D call, TRBD2, was not checked against the DNA. TRBV12-2 is reported as a pseudogene. This CDR3 contains 14 residues. DNA of the CDR3: TGTGTTAGCCGGGCGGGGGCCGGCACAGATACGCAGTATTTT. Translated: CVSRAGAGTDTQYF.

With respect to this clone: Relative to the germline gene, one junction end is altered; a read error may explain this. This rearrangement joins TRBV15 to TRBJ2-1; TRBD2 matches at 8 bases. Per germline, CDR1 LNHNV and CDR2 YYDKDF (reference sequence). The CDR3 runs 18 residues. DNA of the CDR3: TGTGCCAGCAGCCTCGAGTTTGTAGCGGGGACCTACTACAATGAGCAGTTCTTC. This gives the protein CASSLEFVAGTYYNEQFF. Full variable domain (rest looked up from reference TRBV15 and TRBJ2-1): DAMVIQNPRYQVTQFGKPVTLSCSQTLNHNVMYWYQQKSSQAPKLLFHYYDKDFNNEADTPDNFQSRRPNTSFCFLDIRSPGLGDTAMYLCASSLEFVAGTYYNEQFFGPGTRLTVL.

The CDR3 reads CASSLSPVGASEKLFF. CDR3 nucleotides: TGTGCCAGCAGTTTATCCCCCGTGGGTGCTAGTGAAAAACTGTTTTTT. The chain employs TRBV28 and TRBJ1-4; no clear D. The CDR3 runs to 16 residues. The V gene's germline CDR1 is MDHEN and CDR2 SYDVKM. V lost 1 base, J lost 7 bases, and 16 bases lay in between.

This chain joins TRBV27 and TRBJ2-3; D not resolved. This CDR3 is 15 amino acids long. The germline V and J ends were trimmed by 5 bases and 4 bases, with 16 bases remaining between them. Germline-derived CDR1 and CDR2 are MNHEY and SMNVEV (reference sequence). The CDR3 region is CASSPRAPAPDTQYF. CDR3 sequence (DNA): TGTGCCAGCAGTCCTAGGGCACCCGCCCCAGATACGCAGTATTTT.

The rearrangement links TRBV6-8 to TRBJ2-3; 9 nucleotides line up with TRBD1. V shed 6 bases and J 2 bases; nucleotides not matched to a gene: 15. The CDR3 is 18 amino acids. The germline V gene has CDR1 MNHGY and CDR2 SAAAGT. The CDR3 protein is CASRPAVTGGLITDTQYF. The DNA of the CDR3 is TGTGCCAGCAGACCCGCGGTGACAGGGGGGTTGATCACAGATACGCAGTATTTT.

The chain employs TRBV6-8 and TRBJ2-3; 9 bases are shared with TRBD2. V shed 6 bases, J shed 2 bases, and the junction held 9 bases outside the gene matches. The CDR3 consists of 16 residues. Per the germline V gene, CDR1 is MNHGY and CDR2 is SAAAGT. CDR3 region: CASSSSLAGNTDTQYF. The CDR3 DNA is TGTGCCAGCAGCAGCAGCCTAGCGGGAAACACAGATACGCAGTATTTT.

This clone was counted a single time. The V and J genes are TRBV11-3 and TRBJ2-1; 14 bases match TRBD2. J lost 7 bases, V lost 5 bases, and 7 bases had no gene match. The CDR3 consists of 16 residues. Germline CDR1 is SGHNT and CDR2 is YENEEA. CDR3 sequence: CASSLGLAGAINEQFF. CDR3 nucleotides: TGTGCCAGCAGCCTGGGACTAGCGGGGGCTATTAATGAGCAGTTCTTC.

CDR3 region: CASRRPGLAGGEQYF. The CDR3 DNA sequence: TGTGCCAGCAGGAGACCGGGACTAGCGGGTGGGGAGCAGTACTTC. The chain is built from TRBV6-8 and TRBJ2-7; the match to TRBD2 covers 12 bases. After removal of 6 bases from V and 7 bases from J, the junction contained 10 bases not matched to a gene. Germline CDR1 reads MNHGY; CDR2 reads SAAAGT. This CDR3 has 15 amino acids.

This chain uses TRBV7-7 with TRBJ2-5; 13 bases are a match to TRBD2. Germline V gene sequence: CDR1 SSHAT, CDR2 FNYEAQ (reference sequence). The CDR3 runs 17 residues. Trimming cost V 5 bases and J 2 bases; bases outside gene matches: 8. This chain's CDR3 is CASSTFGLAGVQETQYF. The CDR3 DNA follows: TGTGCCAGCAGCACATTCGGACTAGCGGGGGTGCAAGAGACCCAGTACTTC.

This clone showed up just once. Here the CDR3 DNA reads TGTGCCACCAGGGGACAGGGGGCGACGAATTCACCCCTCCACTTT. This gives the protein CATRGQGATNSPLHF. The J gene is TRBJ1-6, the V gene TRBV6-8; 12 bases are shared with TRBD1. Germline CDR1 and CDR2: MNHGY and SAAAGT. The CDR3 has 15 residues. V was clipped by 10 bases and J by 7 bases; unmatched bases: 8.

The rearrangement links TRBV18 to TRBJ1-4; no clear D gene. In germline, CDR1 is KGHSH, CDR2 LQKENI. The V end lost 3 bases, the J end lost 5 bases, and 7 bases lay between the germline ends. The CDR3 totals 13 residues. CDR3 sequence reads: CASSPGLNEKLFF. The CDR3 DNA reads as TGTGCCAGCTCACCGGGGTTGAATGAAAAACTGTTTTTT.

The rearrangement uses TRBV11-3 and TRBJ2-1, with a possible D match to TRBD2 (6 bases). The CDR3 contains 14 residues. V dropped 1 base and J dropped 6 bases, with 10 bases sitting between them. The germline gives CDR1 SGHNT, CDR2 YENEEA. The DNA for the CDR3 is TGTGCCAGCAGCTTAGTCGCTAGCGTCAATGAGCAGTTCTTC. Residues: CASSLVASVNEQFF. The full variable domain, its missing parts supplied by reference TRBV11-3 and TRBJ2-1, is EAGVVQSPRYKIIEKKQPVAFWCNPISGHNTLYWYLQNLGQGPELLIRYENEEAVDDSQLPKDRFSAERLKGVDSTLKIQPAELGDSAVYLCASSLVASVNEQFFGPGTRLTVL.

The chain is built from TRBV6-8 and TRBJ1-5; D may be TRBD1 (5 bases). Germline V gene lookup returns CDR1 MNHGY and CDR2 SAAAGT. Between the trimmed V and J ends, which lost 5 bases and 4 bases, there was a span of 24 bases. The CDR3 runs to 18 residues. CDR3 amino acids: CASSTFGGTNLGNQPQHF. In DNA, the CDR3 is TGTGCCAGCAGTACCTTCGGCGGGACGAACCTAGGAAATCAGCCCCAGCATTTT.

The DNA for the CDR3 is TGTGCCAGCAGCTCCGGGACAGGAGGAACCTACAATGAGCAGTTCTTC. Amino acids: CASSSGTGGTYNEQFF. The chain couples TRBV7-7 to TRBJ2-1; 8 bases fit TRBD1. Germline values: CDR1 SSHAT, CDR2 FNYEAQ (reference sequence). This CDR3 contains 16 residues. V shed 4 bases, J shed 2 bases, and the junction held 7 bases outside the gene matches.

This chain joins TRBV19 and TRBJ1-1; D not certain. The germline CDR1 and CDR2 sequences are LNHDA and SQIVND (reference sequence). This CDR3 spans 14 amino acids. Trimming stripped 4 bases from V and 0 bases from J, with 9 bases between. CDR3 DNA sequence: TGTGCCAGTAGTAAAAAGGTGCTGAACACTGAAGCTTTCTTT. Residues: CASSKKVLNTEAFF. Full variable domain (outside the CDR3, taken from reference TRBV19 and TRBJ1-1): DGGITQSPKYLFRKEGQNVTLSCEQNLNHDAMYWYRQDPGQGLRLIYYSQIVNDFQKGDIAEGYSVSREKKESFPLTVTSAQKNPTAFYLCASSKKVLNTEAFFGQGTRLTVV.

This rearrangement joins TRBV6-8 to TRBJ1-2, with D perhaps TRBD1 (5 bases). Germline V lookup: CDR1 MNHGY, CDR2 SAAAGT. This CDR3 contains 13 residues. V dropped 5 bases and J dropped 6 bases, with 13 bases sitting between them. The CDR3 is CASSHGGSHGYTF. The CDR3 DNA reads TGTGCCAGCAGTCACGGGGGAAGTCATGGCTACACCTTC.

By share, this clone ranks as medium-sized (0.01 to 0.1%). This chain links TRBV30 with TRBJ2-6; 8 bases fit TRBD1. The V gene's germline CDR1 is GTSNPN and CDR2 SVGIG (reference sequence). CDR3 length: 20 amino acids. V lost 2 bases and J lost 4; bases outside the gene matches: 19. CDR3 nucleotides: TGTGCCTGGAGTAGGACAGGGCCTGAGTATTTGTCTTCCGGGGCCAACGTCCTGACTTTC. Protein product: CAWSRTGPEYLSSGANVLTF. The full variable domain, rest sourced from reference TRBV30 and TRBJ2-6, is SQTIHQWPATLVQPVGSPLSLECTVEGTSNPNLYWYRQAAGRGLQLLFYSVGIGQISSEVPQNLSASRPQDRQFILSSKKLLLSDSGFYLCAWSRTGPEYLSSGANVLTFGAGSRLTVL.

V gene TRBV19 combines with J gene TRBJ1-2; D possibly corresponds to TRBD1 (6 bases). The CDR3 is 15 residues long. Germline CDR1 reads LNHDA; CDR2 reads SQIVND (reference sequence). Trimming left V 4 bases short and J 1 base short, with 13 bases between. The CDR3 coding sequence is TGTGCCAGTAGTACCGGGGGGCGCGGTAACTATGGCTACACCTTC. The encoded protein is CASSTGGRGNYGYTF. The whole variable domain, filled in from reference TRBV19 and TRBJ1-2, reads DGGITQSPKYLFRKEGQNVTLSCEQNLNHDAMYWYRQDPGQGLRLIYYSQIVNDFQKGDIAEGYSVSREKKESFPLTVTSAQKNPTAFYLCASSTGGRGNYGYTFGSGTRLTVV.

V is TRBV29-1 and J is TRBJ1-1, with TRBD1 identical over 8 bases. V was pared by 4 bases and J by 4 bases, with 5 bases of the junction left unmatched. The germline gives CDR1 SQVTM, CDR2 ANQGSEA. This CDR3 spans 13 amino acids. The chain's CDR3 is CSVAGRGLTEAFF. DNA of the CDR3: TGCAGCGTTGCTGGCAGGGGGCTCACTGAAGCTTTCTTT.

In this sample, this clone turned up once. The rearrangement joins TRBV15 to TRBJ2-5; 8 bases are shared with TRBD1. The CDR3 is 16 amino acids. Trimming cost V 5 bases and J 4 bases; bases outside gene matches: 12. CDR1 LNHNV and CDR2 YYDKDF come from the germline V gene (reference sequence). CDR3 sequence (DNA): TGTGCCACCAGCGGAGGACAGGGAGGTCTTACAGAGACCCAGTACTTC. This translates into CATSGGQGGLTETQYF.

This clone has more than one count but fewer than ten. CDR3 sequence (DNA): TGTGCCAGCTCACCACGTGCAGACACTGAAGCTTTCTTT. Translating gives CASSPRADTEAFF. The genes are TRBV18 and TRBJ1-1; D is uncertain. V lost 1 base and J 3 bases, leaving 6 bases between the germline ends. This CDR3 has 13 amino acids. Germline CDR1 KGHSH, CDR2 LQKENI.

This clone rates as medium-sized. The rearrangement joins TRBV12-5 to TRBJ1-6; the D is unclear. V dropped 7 bases and J dropped 0 bases, with 7 bases sitting between them. Germline V gives CDR1 LGHNT, CDR2 FRNRAP. The CDR3 runs 14 residues. CDR3 DNA sequence: TGTGCTAGTGCCCAGCACTCCTATAATTCACCCCTCCACTTT. Residues: CASAQHSYNSPLHF.